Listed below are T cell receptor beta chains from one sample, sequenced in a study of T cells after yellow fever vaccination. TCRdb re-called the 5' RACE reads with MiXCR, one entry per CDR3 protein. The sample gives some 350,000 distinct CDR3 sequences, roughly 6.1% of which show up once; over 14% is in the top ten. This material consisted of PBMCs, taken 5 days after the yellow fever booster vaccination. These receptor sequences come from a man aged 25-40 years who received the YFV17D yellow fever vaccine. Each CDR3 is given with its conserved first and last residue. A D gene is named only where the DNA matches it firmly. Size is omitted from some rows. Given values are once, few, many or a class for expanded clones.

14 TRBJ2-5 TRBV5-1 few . TGCGCCAGCAGCCCCGGACGGTGGGGGGAGACCCAGTACTTC CASSPGRWGETQYF
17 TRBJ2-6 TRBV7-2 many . TGTGCCAGCAGCTTAGGCAACAGCTTGAGGCGGGCCAACGTCCTGACTTTC CASSLGNSLRRANVLTF
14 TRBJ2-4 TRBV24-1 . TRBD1 TGTGCCACCAGTCGAACAGGGGGCGGTGACATTCAGTACTTC CATSRTGGGDIQYF
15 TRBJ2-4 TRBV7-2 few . TGTGCCAGCGCCCGAGTGGCGACCCGGGAAAACATTCAGTACTTC CASARVATRENIQYF
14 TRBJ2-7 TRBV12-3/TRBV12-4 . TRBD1 TGTGCCAGCAGTTCCCGGACAGGGGTTAACGAGCAGTACTTC CASSSRTGVNEQYF
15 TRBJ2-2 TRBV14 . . TGTGCCAGCAGCCCATCGGGGAGCCTCACCGGGGAGCTGTTTTTT CASSPSGSLTGELFF
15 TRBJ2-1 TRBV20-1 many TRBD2 TGCAGTGCTCCCTACGGGACTAGTCCTCGGAATGAGCAGTTCTTC CSAPYGTSPRNEQFF
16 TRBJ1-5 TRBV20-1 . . TGCTGTGCTAGCCCAGCGGGGGCGCTGAGCAATCAGCCCCAGCATTTT CCASPAGALSNQPQHF
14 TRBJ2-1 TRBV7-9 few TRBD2 TGTGCCAGCAGCGGACTAGCGGGAGTTAATGAGCAGTTCTTC CASSGLAGVNEQFF
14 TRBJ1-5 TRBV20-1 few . TGCAGTGCTAGAGAGGGCAGGGTAAGGCAGCCCCAGCATTTT CSAREGRVRQPQHF
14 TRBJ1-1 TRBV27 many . TGTGCCAGCAGTCCCCCCGGAGGAAACACTGAAGCTTTCTTT CASSPPGGNTEAFF
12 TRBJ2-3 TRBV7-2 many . TGTGCCAGCAGCTCGCGTAGAGATACGCAGTATTTT CASSSRRDTQYF
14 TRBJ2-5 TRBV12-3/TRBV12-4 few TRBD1 TGTGCCAGCAGTTTTAAAGGGGGCGCGGAGACCCAGTACTTC CASSFKGGAETQYF
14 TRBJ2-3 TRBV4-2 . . TGTGCCAGCAGCCAAGACGAGGGGGAAGATACGCAGTATTTT CASSQDEGEDTQYF
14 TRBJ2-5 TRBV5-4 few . TGTGCCAGCAGCTTTTTACAGGGGAGGGAGACCCAGTACTTC CASSFLQGRETQYF
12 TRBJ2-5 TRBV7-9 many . TGTGCCAGCAGGTTTATGAAAGAGACCCAGTACTTC CASRFMKETQYF
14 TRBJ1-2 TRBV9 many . TGTGCCAGCAGCGGAACAGGTTTAAGCTATGGCTACACCTTC CASSGTGLSYGYTF
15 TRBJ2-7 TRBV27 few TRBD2 TGTGCCAGCACCCACGGGACTAGCGGGAGTTACGAGCAGTACTTC CASTHGTSGSYEQYF
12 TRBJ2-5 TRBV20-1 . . TGCAGTGCTAGACGTACTCAGGAGACCCAGTACTTC CSARRTQETQYF
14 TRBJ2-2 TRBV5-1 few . TGCGCCAGCAGCCTGCCAGGAAGGTCCGGGGAGCTGTTTTTT CASSLPGRSGELFF
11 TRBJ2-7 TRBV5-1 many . TGCGCCAGCAGTGCTAGGAACGAGCAGTACTTC CASSARNEQYF
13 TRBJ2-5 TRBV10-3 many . TGTGCCATCAGTGACGGGCGGACTGAGACCCAGTACTTC CAISDGRTETQYF
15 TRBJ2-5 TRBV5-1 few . TGCGCCAGCAGCTTGGCCGAGGGGGGGAGAGAGACCCAGTACTTC CASSLAEGGRETQYF
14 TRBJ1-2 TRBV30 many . TGTGCCTGGATTACATTGACAACTCTCTATGGCTACACCTTC CAWITLTTLYGYTF
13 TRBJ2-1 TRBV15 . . TGTGCCACCAGCAGAGATAGGGTAACTGAGCAGTTCTTC CATSRDRVTEQFF
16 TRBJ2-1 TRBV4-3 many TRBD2 TGCGCCAGCAGCCAAGAAGGAGCGGGAGCTTACAATGAGCAGTTCTTC CASSQEGAGAYNEQFF
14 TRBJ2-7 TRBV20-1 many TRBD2 TGCAGTGCGGCCCTAGCGGGAGGTACGGGCGAGCAGTACTTC CSAALAGGTGEQYF
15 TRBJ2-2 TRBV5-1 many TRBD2 TGCGCCAGCAGTTACGTGGTAGCGGGATCCGGGGAGCTGTTTTTT CASSYVVAGSGELFF
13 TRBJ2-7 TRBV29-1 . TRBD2 TGCAGCGTTTTTAGCGGGAGTTGGAGCGAGCAGTACTTC CSVFSGSWSEQYF
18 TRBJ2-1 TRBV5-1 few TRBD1 TGCGCCAGCCGGTTCCCCCACGGACAGGGAGTTTTCCTTAATGAGCAGTTCTTC CASRFPHGQGVFLNEQFF
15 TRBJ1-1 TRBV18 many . TGTGCCAGCTCACCAACGGCAGGGGAGAACACTGAAGCTTTCTTT CASSPTAGENTEAFF
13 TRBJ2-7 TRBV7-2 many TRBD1 TGTGCCAGCAGAACCGGGACAGGGAACGAGCAGTACTTC CASRTGTGNEQYF
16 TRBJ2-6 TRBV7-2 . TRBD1 TGTGCCAGCAGCCCCACAGGGGCAATTGGGGCCAACGTCCTGACTTTC CASSPTGAIGANVLTF
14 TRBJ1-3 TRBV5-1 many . TGCGCCAGCAGCTTGGAGGGGACTGGAAACACCATATATTTT CASSLEGTGNTIYF
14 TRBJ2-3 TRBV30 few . TGTGCCTGGAGTGCAGGACCACACACAGATACGCAGTATTTT CAWSAGPHTDTQYF
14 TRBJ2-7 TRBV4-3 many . TGCGCCAGCAGCCCTATACAGGGAAGCCACGAGCAGTACTTC CASSPIQGSHEQYF
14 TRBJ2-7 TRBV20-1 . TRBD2 TGCAGTGCTAGCGCTAGCGGGTTCTCCTACGAGCAGTACTTC CSASASGFSYEQYF
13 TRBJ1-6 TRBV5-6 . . TGTGCCAGCAGCTTGACGCCGCGGTCACCCCTCCACTTT CASSLTPRSPLHF
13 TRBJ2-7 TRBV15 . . TGTGCCACCAGTCCAGCCCGTGGGTCAGGGCAGTACTTC CATSPARGSGQYF
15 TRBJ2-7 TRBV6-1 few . TGTGCCAGCAGTCAACTAGGTACCTTATCCTACGAGCAGTACTTC CASSQLGTLSYEQYF